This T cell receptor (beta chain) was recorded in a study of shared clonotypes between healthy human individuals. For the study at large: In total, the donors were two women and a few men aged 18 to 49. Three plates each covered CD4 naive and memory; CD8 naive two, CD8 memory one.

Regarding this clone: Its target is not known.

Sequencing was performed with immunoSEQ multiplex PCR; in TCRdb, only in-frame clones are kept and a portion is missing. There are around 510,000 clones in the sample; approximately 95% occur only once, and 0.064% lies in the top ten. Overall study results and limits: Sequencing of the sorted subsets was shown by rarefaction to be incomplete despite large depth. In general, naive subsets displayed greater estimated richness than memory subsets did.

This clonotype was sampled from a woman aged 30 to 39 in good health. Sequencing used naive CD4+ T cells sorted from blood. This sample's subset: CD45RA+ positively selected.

Here the CDR3 reads CASSPLDRGREQYF. The CDR3 DNA reads as TGTGCCAGCAGCCCGCTGGACAGGGGGAGGGAGCAGTACTTC. The chain couples TRBV7-2 to TRBJ2-7, with 10 positions matching TRBD1. Trimming took 5 bases from V and 7 from J; bases not matched to a gene: 8. Germline lookup yields CDR1 SGHTA and CDR2 FQGNSA. The CDR3 loop spans 14 amino acids.